The rows below give T cell receptor beta chains drawn from one sample of a study of post-analysis software for immune sequencing data. One entry per CDR3 protein, called by TCRdb with MiXCR from the PCR reads. Found here are 380,000 or so distinct CDR3 sequences, roughly 38% of them singletons; the top ten hold about an eighth. Material: blood. All receptors come from a girl aged 10 to 17 with multiple sclerosis. Both conserved end residues are part of each CDR3. Each record gives: CDR3 length, D gene, J gene, clone size, V gene, CDR3 DNA, CDR3 protein. A D gene is named only where the DNA matches it firmly. Size is omitted from some rows. Given values are once, few, many or a class for expanded clones.

13 | - | TRBJ2-7 | - | TRBV5-1 | TGCGCCAGCAGCCGGGGGGCCTCATACGAGCAGTACTTC | CASSRGASYEQYF
12 | - | TRBJ2-1 | few | TRBV10-2 | TGCGCCAGCAGTGAAAAGACCAATGAGCAGTTCTTC | CASSEKTNEQFF
16 | TRBD2 | TRBJ2-7 | - | TRBV6-6 | TGTGCCAGCAGTCGCGGACTAGCGGGGGGGCGCGACGAGCAGTACTTC | CASSRGLAGGRDEQYF
15 | - | TRBJ2-7 | - | TRBV20-1 | TGCAGTGCTAGAGAGCCGACTGCGAGCTCCTACGAGCAGTACTTC | CSAREPTASSYEQYF
15 | - | TRBJ2-5 | - | TRBV20-1 | TGCAGTGCTAAGGCTGCCGGGCGGCGCCAAGAGACCCAGTACTTC | CSAKAAGRRQETQYF
15 | TRBD1 | TRBJ2-1 | - | TRBV29-1 | TGCAGCGTAATCACCGGGACAGGGGGGTACAATGAGCAGTTCTTC | CSVITGTGGYNEQFF
15 | - | TRBJ1-2 | few | TRBV4-2 | TGTGCCAGCAGCCAAGATGAGGCCAGGGGAAAGGGCTACACCTTC | CASSQDEARGKGYTF
15 | - | TRBJ2-3 | - | TRBV4-1 | TGCGCCAGCAGCCAAGACGGACTTAACACAGATACGCAGTATTTT | CASSQDGLNTDTQYF
15 | TRBD1 | TRBJ2-5 | few | TRBV28 | TGTGCCAGCAGAACCGGGACAGGGTTAAGTGACGGGCAGTACTTC | CASRTGTGLSDGQYF
15 | - | TRBJ2-5 | - | TRBV7-9 | TGTGCCAGCAGCCCCCGGGACGCCCAAGGGGAGACCCAGTACTTC | CASSPRDAQGETQYF
12 | - | TRBJ2-7 | many | TRBV12-3/TRBV12-4 | TGTGCCAGCAGGTCCCCAAGCTACGAGCAGTACTTC | CASRSPSYEQYF
15 | TRBD2 | TRBJ2-7 | many | TRBV4-1 | TGCGCCAGCAGCCAAGGGGGACTAGCGGGCTACGAGCAGTACTTC | CASSQGGLAGYEQYF
15 | - | TRBJ2-3 | few | TRBV5-1 | TGCGCCAGCAGGCTGGGCCCCACTAGCACAGATACGCAGTATTTT | CASRLGPTSTDTQYF
14 | TRBD1 | TRBJ2-4 | - | TRBV18 | TGTGCCAGCATGGGACAGGGAATAACCTACGGGCAGTACTTC | CASMGQGITYGQYF
12 | - | TRBJ2-7 | - | TRBV2 | TGTGCCAGCTTGGGAGAGTCCTACGAGCAGTACTTC | CASLGESYEQYF
15 | TRBD1 | TRBJ1-5 | - | TRBV4-1 | TGCGCCAGCAGCCCGCGGGACAGGGTGTATCAGCCCCAGCATTTT | CASSPRDRVYQPQHF
15 | TRBD2 | TRBJ2-1 | few | TRBV7-2 | TGTGCCAGCAGCTTTAAGCGGGGGATCAACAATGAGCAGTTCTTC | CASSFKRGINNEQFF
13 | TRBD1 | TRBJ2-1 | few | TRBV12-3/TRBV12-4 | TGTGCCAGCAGTTGGACAGGGCTCGGGGAGCAGTTCTTC | CASSWTGLGEQFF
14 | - | TRBJ1-6 | - | TRBV11-2 | TGTGCCAGCAGCTTCGGGACGGACAATTCACCCCTCCACTTT | CASSFGTDNSPLHF
16 | - | TRBJ2-6 | - | TRBV27 | TGTGCCAGCAGTTCGGTCGTTCCCTCTGGGGCCAACGTCCTGACTTTC | CASSSVVPSGANVLTF
16 | TRBD1 | TRBJ2-3 | few | TRBV27 | TGTGCCAGCAGTCGCGGACAGGGTGGAGGCACAGATACGCAGTATTTT | CASSRGQGGGTDTQYF
16 | TRBD1 | TRBJ2-7 | - | TRBV5-1 | TGCGCCAGCAGCTCCTCCCGGGACAGGGTGCGGTACGAGCAGTACTTC | CASSSSRDRVRYEQYF
15 | TRBD1 | TRBJ2-3 | - | TRBV3-1 | TGTGCCAGCAGCAAACAGGGGCCTAGCACAGATACGCAGTATTTT | CASSKQGPSTDTQYF
12 | - | TRBJ1-2 | - | TRBV20-1 | TGCAGTACCAAGATCCTCACCTATGGCTACACCTTC | CSTKILTYGYTF
14 | TRBD1 | TRBJ1-2 | - | TRBV10-3 | TGTGCCAGTGAGGACTCGACAGGGAGCTATGGCTACACCTTC | CASEDSTGSYGYTF
14 | - | TRBJ2-6 | many | TRBV7-2 | TGTGCCAGCAGCTTTTACAGTAGGGCCAACGTCCTGACTTTC | CASSFYSRANVLTF
13 | - | TRBJ2-4 | few | TRBV5-6 | TGTGCCAGCAGCTTCCAGGGGTCGGACATTCAGTACTTC | CASSFQGSDIQYF
15 | TRBD2 | TRBJ2-1 | few | TRBV4-1 | TGCGCCAGCAGCCCAGGACCGGGACTAGCGGGGGAGCAGTTCTTC | CASSPGPGLAGEQFF
13 | - | TRBJ1-2 | - | TRBV7-2 | TGTGCCAGCAGCCGCAGTAGGGCGCGGGGCTACACCTTC | CASSRSRARGYTF
12 | - | TRBJ2-2 | - | TRBV29-1 | TGCAGCACCGGGGAAACCAGGGGGGAGCGGTTTTTT | CSTGETRGERFF
10 | - | TRBJ2-1 | few | TRBV27 | TGTGCCAGCGGGTGGTATGAGCAGTTCTTC | CASGWYEQFF
16 | TRBD2 | TRBJ2-7 | few | TRBV4-1 | TGCGCCAGCAGCCGCCTAACTAGCGGGGGGGCCTACGAGCAGTACTTC | CASSRLTSGGAYEQYF
15 | - | TRBJ1-1 | - | TRBV24-1 | TGTGCCACCAGTGATTCTACCAGGGCGAATACTGAAGCTTTCTTT | CATSDSTRANTEAFF
16 | - | TRBJ2-7 | once | TRBV6-2/TRBV6-3 | TGTGCCAGCAGTTACTCGGGAGGGGGTCTCTCCTACGAGCAGTACTTC | CASSYSGGGLSYEQYF
15 | TRBD1 | TRBJ2-3 | - | TRBV12-3/TRBV12-4 | TGTGCCAGCAGTGCCGGGACAGGACGAACAGATACGCAGTATTTT | CASSAGTGRTDTQYF
15 | TRBD1 | TRBJ2-3 | few | TRBV20-1 | TGCAGTGCCCCCAGGGACAGCCGGAGCACAGATACGCAGTATTTT | CSAPRDSRSTDTQYF
13 | TRBD2 | TRBJ2-1 | once | TRBV28 | TGTGCCAGCAGGGTCGGGGGGATAAATGAGCAGTTCTTC | CASRVGGINEQFF
14 | TRBD1 | TRBJ1-1 | few | TRBV5-1 | TGCGCCAGCAGATGGACAGGGGCCGTCACTGAAGCTTTCTTT | CASRWTGAVTEAFF
19 | - | TRBJ2-1 | few | TRBV28 | TGTGCCAGCAGCTTTTTTACGGTGGTTATGGACTCGAAAGGCAATGAGCAGTTCTTC | CASSFFTVVMDSKGNEQFF
13 | TRBD2 | TRBJ2-1 | few | TRBV12-3/TRBV12-4 | TGTGCCAGCAGTTCCGCGGGAGGGAATGAGCAGTTCTTC | CASSSAGGNEQFF
17 | TRBD1 | TRBJ1-2 | - | TRBV6-2/TRBV6-3 | TGTGCCAGCAGGTTACACCGGGACAGGTTTTTCCCCTATGGCTACACCTTC | CASRLHRDRFFPYGYTF